The next 30 T cell receptor beta chains were all read from a single sample in a study of beta chain features in type 1 diabetes. Reverse transcribing all isolated RNA meant expressed TCRB transcripts were sequenced. Here immunoSEQ multiplex PCR was the method, and the copy in TCRdb shows in-frame clones only, minus some. The sample lists 100,000 to 150,000 clones; about 16% were seen once. Their specific antigens are unknown. Findings and caveats of the study: TCRB CDR3s were moderately but significantly shorter in Type 1 diabetes patients in all four CD4+ subsets.

Material for sequencing was central memory CD4+ T cells from blood. These receptors came from a man aged 30 to 45 with type 1 diabetes.

V gene TRBV29-1 combines with J gene TRBJ2-5; 7 nucleotides agree with TRBD1. CDR1 and CDR2 (germline): SQVTM, ANQGSEA. Losses at the gene ends were 2 bases for V and 0 bases for J; bases not matched to a gene: 6. The CDR3 sequence is 15 residues long. This chain's CDR3 is CSVENRGRHQETQYF. The CDR3 bases are TGCAGCGTTGAAAACAGGGGCAGACACCAAGAGACCCAGTACTTC.

The rearrangement joins TRBV5-1 to TRBJ2-3; the match to TRBD2 covers 7 bases. The germline V gene has CDR1 SGHRS and CDR2 YFSETQ. This CDR3 spans 17 amino acids. The V segment lost 2 bases and the J segment 1 base; nucleotides outside the gene matches: 10. The CDR3 DNA reads TGCGCCAGCAGCTTCCTTCTTGGGAGGGAGCGCACAGATACGCAGTATTTT. Translation: CASSFLLGRERTDTQYF.

The rearrangement links TRBV7-9 to TRBJ2-3, with a tentative D call TRBD1 (5 bases). The CDR3 consists of 11 residues. CDR1 and CDR2 (germline): SEHNR, FQNEAQ (reference sequence). V lost 5 bases to trimming and J lost 10 bases, with 10 bases between them. CDR3 DNA sequence: TGTGCCAGCAGCCCGCAGGGATCGCAGTATTTT. Translating it yields CASSPQGSQYF.

This clone has only a few counts. This chain links TRBV18 with TRBJ1-4; D is unclear. Germline V CDR1 and CDR2: KGHSH, LQKENI. The CDR3 totals 13 residues. V gave up 3 bases and J gave up 5 bases, with 7 bases separating them. This chain's CDR3 is CASSPDNNEKLFF. The CDR3 DNA follows: TGTGCCAGCTCACCCGACAACAATGAAAAACTGTTTTTT.

This clone has a handful of counts. The chain employs TRBV29-1 and TRBJ2-4; D not certain. V lost 3 bases and J lost 2, with 14 bases in between. This CDR3 is built from 15 residues. Germline CDR1 is SQVTM and CDR2 is ANQGSEA. CDR3 sequence reads: CSVEDLMVTKNIQYF. The CDR3 DNA reads TGCAGCGTTGAGGATCTGATGGTAACCAAAAACATTCAGTACTTC. The variable domain in full, with the rest retrieved from reference TRBV29-1 and TRBJ2-4, is SAVISQKPSRDICQRGTSLTIQCQVDSQVTMMFWYRQQPGQSLTLIATANQGSEATYESGFVIDKFPISRPNLTFSTLTVSNMSPEDSSIYLCSVEDLMVTKNIQYFGAGTRLSVL.

This clone turned up a few times. This chain joins TRBV5-1 and TRBJ2-2; 9 bases fit TRBD1. Germline V gene data show CDR1 as SGHRS and CDR2 as YFSETQ. CDR3 length equals 18 residues. Trimming took 4 bases from V and 1 from J; bases not matched to a gene: 11. The CDR3 coding sequence is TGCGCCAGCAGCCCTTGGACAGGGGCAAGGCAGAACACCGGGGAGCTGTTTTTT. Its protein product is CASSPWTGARQNTGELFF.

This clone was found a few times. The sample carries other DNA sequences with the same CDR3. V usage is TRBV7-2 and J usage is TRBJ2-3; a possible D gene is TRBD2 (7 bases). Germline V CDR1 and CDR2: SGHTA, FQGNSA. The CDR3 is 16 amino acids. With 8 bases removed from V and 1 base from J, the gap between germline ends came to 19 bases. The CDR3 DNA reads TGTGCCAGCGCGACATTCAGGGGAGGGCGCACAGATACGCAGTATTTT. Encoded protein: CASATFRGGRTDTQYF.

On this clone itself: Other DNA sequences in this specimen translate into the identical CDR3. The gene calls are TRBV5-1 and TRBJ2-4; D call uncertain. Trimming removed 0 bases at V and 0 bases at J, with 7 bases between. The CDR3 contains 15 residues. The V gene's germline CDR1 is SGHRS and CDR2 YFSETQ. In nucleotides, the CDR3 is TGCGCCAGCAGCTTGGGTGGTTTAGCCAAAAACATTCAGTACTTC. Translation: CASSLGGLAKNIQYF.

This clone appeared a single time. The chain couples TRBV18 to TRBJ1-6; 10 bases map to TRBD1. The V gene's germline CDR1 is KGHSH and CDR2 LQKENI. The CDR3 has 16 residues. Losses at the gene ends were 3 bases for V and 5 bases for J; bases not matched to a gene: 4. The CDR3 DNA sequence: TGTGCCAGCTCACCTAGACAGGGGGCAAATAATTCACCCCTCCACTTT. Amino acids: CASSPRQGANNSPLHF.

This clone came up a few times. The rearrangement uses TRBV25-1 and TRBJ2-7, with 8 bases lining up with TRBD1. With 3 bases clipped from V and 4 bases from J, the junction kept 8 bases outside the gene matches. Germline values: CDR1 MGHDK, CDR2 SYGVNS. The CDR3 contains 15 residues. The CDR3 sequence is CASSEGDRRIYEQYF. The CDR3 nucleotides read TGTGCCAGCAGTGAGGGGGACAGGAGGATATACGAGCAGTACTTC.

This clone was seen a handful of times. The chain joins TRBV7-9 to TRBJ2-6; D may correspond to TRBD1 or TRBD2 (5 bases each). Deletions cut 4 bases from V and 0 bases from J, with 10 bases between. The germline gives CDR1 SEHNR, CDR2 FQNEAQ (reference sequence). This CDR3 is 16 amino acids long. The CDR3 spells CASSYFGTSGANVLTF. CDR3 DNA sequence: TGTGCCAGCAGCTATTTCGGGACCTCTGGGGCCAACGTCCTGACTTTC. Full variable domain (missing parts from reference TRBV7-9 and TRBJ2-6): DTGVSQNPRHKITKRGQNVTFRCDPISEHNRLYWYRQTLGQGPEFLTYFQNEAQLEKSRLLSDRFSAERPKGSFSTLEIQRTEQGDSAMYLCASSYFGTSGANVLTFGAGSRLTVL.

The sample holds a few counts of this clone. The chain is built from TRBV5-4 and TRBJ1-2; D is perhaps TRBD1 (5 bases). Trimming shortened V by 0 bases and J by 2 bases, and 11 bases separated the two germline ends. CDR3 size: 15 residues. Germline V gene data show CDR1 as SGHNT and CDR2 as YYREEE (reference sequence). CDR3 amino acids: CASSLASRQNYGYTF. CDR3 bases: TGTGCCAGCAGCTTGGCCTCCAGACAGAACTATGGCTACACCTTC.

The J gene is TRBJ2-3, the V gene TRBV29-1; no clear D. The CDR3 has 14 residues. The germline V and J ends were trimmed by 4 bases and 0 bases, with 11 bases remaining between them. Germline V CDR1 and CDR2: SQVTM, ANQGSEA. The CDR3 region is CSVGATFSTDTQYF. DNA of the CDR3: TGCAGCGTTGGAGCGACGTTTAGCACAGATACGCAGTATTTT.

This clone was recorded at least ten times. The CDR3 DNA reads as TGTGCCAGCAGCCGGGGACAGCACAAAAACATTCAGTACTTC. This sequence encodes CASSRGQHKNIQYF. The chain uses TRBV28 and TRBJ2-4, with 7 bases that match TRBD1. Germline CDR1 reads MDHEN; CDR2 reads SYDVKM. There are 14 residues in the CDR3. Germline trimming cut 6 bases from V and 3 bases from J; bases unmatched to any gene: 5.

This clone was counted only a few times. The V call is TRBV7-7, the J call TRBJ2-5; a weak D match, TRBD1 (5 bases). Germline CDR1 is SSHAT and CDR2 is FNYEAQ (reference sequence). The CDR3 has 14 residues. V was trimmed by 2 bases and J by 2 bases, leaving 9 bases between them. DNA of the CDR3: TGTGCCAGCAGCTTAAGGGGCAGGCAAGAGACCCAGTACTTC. Its translation: CASSLRGRQETQYF.

This clone was seen a handful of times. The chain carries TRBV7-9 and TRBJ2-5; perhaps TRBD2 as D (6 bases). Germline values: CDR1 SEHNR, CDR2 FQNEAQ (reference sequence). The CDR3 extends over 13 amino acids. The V and J ends lost 5 bases and 4 bases respectively, with 11 bases between them. The CDR3 DNA reads TGTGCCAGCAGCGGGGGAGGAGGAGAGACCCAGTACTTC. Amino acids: CASSGGGGETQYF.

About this clone: Distinct nucleotide sequences in the sample also encode this CDR3. V gene TRBV7-3 combines with J gene TRBJ2-5; no clear D. From germline, CDR1 is SGHTA and CDR2 FQGTGA. The CDR3 extends over 13 amino acids. The V gene lost 2 bases and the J gene lost 3 bases, with 7 bases spanning the gap. CDR3 sequence reads: CASSLGPKETQYF. CDR3 in DNA: TGTGCCAGCAGCTTAGGGCCGAAAGAGACCCAGTACTTC.

This clone was counted only a few times. The chain combines TRBV15 with TRBJ1-1, with D possibly matching TRBD1 (6 bases). Germline values: CDR1 LNHNV, CDR2 YYDKDF (reference sequence). V was trimmed by 8 bases and J by 1 base, leaving 14 bases between them. The CDR3 runs 14 residues. The CDR3 DNA is TGTGCCACCTCGGGGGGGCCGAGGAACACTGAAGCTTTCTTT. The encoded protein is CATSGGPRNTEAFF.

This clone was seen at least ten times. The V call is TRBV5-1, the J call TRBJ1-1; possible D gene TRBD1, 5 bases. The germline gives CDR1 SGHRS, CDR2 YFSETQ. The CDR3 covers 14 residues. The V end lost 0 bases, the J end lost 4 bases, and 10 bases lay between the germline ends. This CDR3 is CASSLAGGATEAFF. The CDR3 region has the DNA TGCGCCAGCAGCTTGGCGGGGGGTGCCACTGAAGCTTTCTTT.

In the case of this clone: A read error likely explains this, since a far larger clone differs by one base. V usage is TRBV30 and J usage is TRBJ2-2; D ambiguous. The germline CDR1 and CDR2 sequences are GTSNPN and SVGIG (reference sequence). The length of the CDR3 is 15 residues. Trimming cost V 0 bases and J 6 bases, with 14 bases left between them. Here the CDR3 reads CAWSVRYKAPGELFF. The CDR3 region has the DNA TGTGCCTGGAGTGTACGGTACAAAGCACCCGGGGAGCTGTTTTTT. Full variable domain (remainder filled in from reference TRBV30 and TRBJ2-2): SQTIHQWPATLVQPVGSPLSLECTVEGTSNPNLYWYRQAAGRGLQLLFYSVGIGQISSEVPQNLSASRPQDRQFILSSKKLLLSDSGFYLCAWSVRYKAPGELFFGEGSRLTVL.

This clone was detected only a few times. The CDR3 reads CASSPRATGDTGELFF. CDR3 bases: TGTGCCAGCAGCCCCAGAGCGACAGGGGACACCGGGGAGCTGTTTTTT. The V call is TRBV7-6, the J call TRBJ2-2; 8 bases fit TRBD1. V lost 5 bases, J lost 3 bases, and 8 bases stayed unmatched. The CDR3 has 16 amino acids. From germline, CDR1 is SGHVS and CDR2 FNYEAQ.

In its sample, this clone was seen a few times. V gene TRBV7-2 combines with J gene TRBJ1-2; 7 bases match TRBD1. The CDR3 has 14 residues. From germline, CDR1 is SGHTA and CDR2 FQGNSA. V lost 5 bases to trimming and J lost 8 bases; unmatched junction nucleotides: 11. The CDR3 coding sequence is TGTGCCAGCAGCCCTATGACAGGGTTGGGAGGCTACACCTTC. The encoded protein is CASSPMTGLGGYTF.

In this sample, this clone turned up a few times. This may stem from a read error, because a much larger clone lies one nucleotide away. This chain uses TRBV29-1 with TRBJ2-2; 11 nucleotides match TRBD2. V gave up 7 bases and J gave up 5 bases; unmatched junction bases: 6. There are 14 residues in the CDR3. Per the germline V gene, CDR1 is SQVTM and CDR2 is ANQGSEA. CDR3 DNA sequence: TGCAGCGGCGCCGGGACTAGCGGAACCGGGGAGCTGTTTTTT. It codes for CSGAGTSGTGELFF.

This clone was seen more than once but under ten times. V usage is TRBV18 and J usage is TRBJ2-7; TRBD1 matches at 7 bases. CDR1 KGHSH and CDR2 LQKENI come from the germline V gene. V lost 3 bases to trimming and J lost 0 bases; unmatched junction nucleotides: 5. The CDR3 extends over 15 amino acids. CDR3 sequence: CASSPPTGSSYEQYF. Here the CDR3 DNA reads TGTGCCAGCTCACCCCCGACAGGGAGCTCCTACGAGCAGTACTTC.

In this sample, this clone turned up a few times. The rearrangement links TRBV5-4 to TRBJ2-5; D may be TRBD2 (5 bases). Germline V gene lookup returns CDR1 SGHNT and CDR2 YYREEE (reference sequence). V was clipped by 4 bases and J by 5 bases, with 15 bases between them. There are 14 residues in the CDR3. The DNA for the CDR3 is TGTGCCAGCAGCCCCAGTTCTAGCCGGGAGACCCAGTACTTC. This encodes CASSPSSSRETQYF. The variable domain in full, with the rest retrieved from reference TRBV5-4 and TRBJ2-5, is ETGVTQSPTHLIKTRGQQVTLRCSSQSGHNTVSWYQQALGQGPQFIFQYYREEENGRGNFPPRFSGLQFPNYSSELNVNALELDDSALYLCASSPSSSRETQYFGPGTRLLVL.

This clone was seen a few times. The chain couples TRBV4-3 to TRBJ2-7; D is ambiguous. Looked up from germline, CDR1 is LGHNA and CDR2 is YSLEER. The CDR3 is 16 residues long. V shed 1 base and J shed 1 base, with 14 bases lying between them. DNA for the CDR3: TGCGCCAGCAGCCAAGGACCAGGACCGTCTTCCTACGAGCAGTACTTC. It specifies CASSQGPGPSSYEQYF.

This clone has more than one count but fewer than ten. The chain joins TRBV5-1 to TRBJ2-5, with unresolved D. V was pared by 0 bases and J by 4 bases, with 13 bases between. This CDR3 is 15 amino acids long. From germline, CDR1 is SGHRS and CDR2 YFSETQ. The CDR3 protein is CASSLGPGEVETQYF. DNA of the CDR3: TGCGCCAGCAGCTTGGGGCCCGGCGAAGTAGAGACCCAGTACTTC. Supplemented by reference TRBV5-1 and TRBJ2-5, the full variable domain reads KAGVTQTPRYLIKTRGQQVTLSCSPISGHRSVSWYQQTPGQGLQFLFEYFSETQRNKGNFPGRFSGRQFSNSRSEMNVSTLELGDSALYLCASSLGPGEVETQYFGPGTRLLVL.

This clone was counted between two and nine times. The genes are TRBV30 and TRBJ2-7; 10 bases fit TRBD1. Germline V gives CDR1 GTSNPN, CDR2 SVGIG (reference sequence). V dropped 0 bases and J dropped 5; count of bases not matched to a gene: 4. This CDR3 spans 14 amino acids. The CDR3 here is CAWSVWDRGNEQYF. The CDR3 coding sequence is TGTGCCTGGAGTGTTTGGGACAGGGGAAACGAGCAGTACTTC.

This chain uses TRBV9 with TRBJ2-1; D unresolved. The CDR3 totals 16 residues. V was trimmed by 0 bases and J by 4 bases, leaving 14 bases between them. Germline V lookup: CDR1 SGDLS, CDR2 YYNGEE. CDR3 protein: CASSVEQHVDYNEQFF. In DNA form, the CDR3 reads TGTGCCAGCAGCGTAGAGCAACACGTAGATTACAATGAGCAGTTCTTC. Supplemented by reference TRBV9 and TRBJ2-1, the full variable domain reads DSGVTQTPKHLITATGQRVTLRCSPRSGDLSVYWYQQSLDQGLQFLIQYYNGEERAKGNILERFSAQQFPDLHSELNLSSLELGDSALYFCASSVEQHVDYNEQFFGPGTRLTVL.

This clone occurred a few times. V gene TRBV7-2 combines with J gene TRBJ1-5; no clear D. V gave up 0 bases and J gave up 0 bases, with 6 bases separating them. CDR3 length equals 15 residues. Germline V gene data show CDR1 as SGHTA and CDR2 as FQGNSA. The CDR3 region is CASSLAWDSNQPQHF. CDR3 coding DNA: TGTGCCAGCAGCTTAGCCTGGGATAGCAATCAGCCCCAGCATTTT.